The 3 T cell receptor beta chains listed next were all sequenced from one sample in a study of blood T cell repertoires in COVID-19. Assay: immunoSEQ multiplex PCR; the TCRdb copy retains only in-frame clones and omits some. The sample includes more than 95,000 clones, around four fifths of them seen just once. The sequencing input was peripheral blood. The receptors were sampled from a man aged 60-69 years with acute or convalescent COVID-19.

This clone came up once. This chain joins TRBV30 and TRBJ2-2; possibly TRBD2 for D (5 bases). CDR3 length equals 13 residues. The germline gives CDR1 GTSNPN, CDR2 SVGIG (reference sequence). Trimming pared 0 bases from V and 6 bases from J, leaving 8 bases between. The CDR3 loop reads CAWSVSESGELFF. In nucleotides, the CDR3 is TGTGCCTGGAGTGTTAGCGAATCCGGGGAGCTGTTTTTT.

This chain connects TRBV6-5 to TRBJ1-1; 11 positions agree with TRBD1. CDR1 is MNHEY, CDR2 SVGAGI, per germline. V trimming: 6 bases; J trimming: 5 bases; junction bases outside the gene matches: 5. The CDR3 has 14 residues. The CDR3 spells CASRPGQGVTEAFF. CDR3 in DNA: TGTGCCAGCAGACCGGGACAGGGGGTTACTGAAGCTTTCTTT.

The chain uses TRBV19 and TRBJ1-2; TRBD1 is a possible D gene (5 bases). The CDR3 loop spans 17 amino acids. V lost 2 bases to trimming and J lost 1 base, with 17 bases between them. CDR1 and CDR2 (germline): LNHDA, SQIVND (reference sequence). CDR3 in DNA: TGTGCCAGTAGTATACGCGGGGCGACAGTTATTAACTATGGCTACACCTTC. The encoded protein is CASSIRGATVINYGYTF. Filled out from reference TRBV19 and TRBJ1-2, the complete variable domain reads DGGITQSPKYLFRKEGQNVTLSCEQNLNHDAMYWYRQDPGQGLRLIYYSQIVNDFQKGDIAEGYSVSREKKESFPLTVTSAQKNPTAFYLCASSIRGATVINYGYTFGSGTRLTVV.